This T cell receptor beta chain was recorded in a study of blood T cell repertoires in COVID-19. Whole-study context: COVID-19 samples, acute and convalescent, were from the United States, Italy and Spain. T cells, B-cell-depleted T cells, or PBMCs provided the cDNA or gDNA that served as material.

It was during active infection that Seattle patients were enrolled and then longitudinally followed. Per the original data handling: Estimates of nucleated cell counts were drawn from the amplification of reference gene primers. The repertoire was sequenced with immunoSEQ multiplex PCR; TCRdb's copy has only in-frame clones and lacks some. The V and J calls and clone size are taken from that table; D and trimming were inferred from the DNA. Of around 310,000 clones in the sample, nearly 90% are singletons; the top ten hold 0.95% to 1.3%. The receptor was derived from a woman aged 40 to 49 with COVID-19, enrolled during active disease. The sequencing sample was made of peripheral blood.

Here the CDR3 reads CASSVGGRDPMNTEAFF. The CDR3 DNA sequence: TGTGCCAGCAGCGTAGGGGGGAGGGACCCTATGAACACTGAAGCTTTCTTT. The V and J genes are TRBV9 and TRBJ1-1; D perhaps matches TRBD1 (5 bases). The V gene's germline CDR1 is SGDLS and CDR2 YYNGEE. V was clipped by 0 bases and J by 0 bases, with 15 bases between them. CDR3 length: 17 residues. The full variable domain, its missing parts supplied by reference TRBV9 and TRBJ1-1, is DSGVTQTPKHLITATGQRVTLRCSPRSGDLSVYWYQQSLDQGLQFLIQYYNGEERAKGNILERFSAQQFPDLHSELNLSSLELGDSALYFCASSVGGRDPMNTEAFFGQGTRLTVV.